The 16 T cell receptor beta chains below all came from one sample that was sequenced in a study of Graves' ophthalmopathy and Graves' hyperthyroidism. Researchers took RNA transcripts and amplified TCR beta CDR3 regions from them. The authors performed first-round RT-PCR with HTBI primers and then a second-round multiplex PCR. TCRdb re-analysed the multiplex PCR reads in MiXCR, keeping a single row per CDR3 protein. Altogether roughly 600,000 distinct CDR3 sequences are present, less than 45% being singletons, with the ten largest covering 4% to 5%. Input material: peripheral blood or thyroid tissue (not recorded which). The receptors stem from an adult man with Graves' hyperthyroidism.

This clonotype has a single count. A much larger clone differs by one base, so this may be a read error. The chain employs TRBV6-5 and TRBJ2-2; D gene unclear. Trimming shortened V by 0 bases and J by 4 bases, and 3 bases separated the two germline ends. Germline CDR1 MNHEY, CDR2 SVGAGI. This CDR3 is built from 13 residues. The CDR3 loop is CASSYSTTGELFF. DNA for the CDR3: TGTGCCAGCAGTTACTCGACCACCGGGGAGCTGTTTTTT.

The rearrangement uses TRBV5-6 and TRBJ1-6, with unresolved D. The CDR3 covers 15 residues. Germline assignment: CDR1 SGHDT and CDR2 YYEEEE. V was cut by 4 bases and J by 4 bases, with 12 bases left in between. Written as DNA, the CDR3 is TGTGCCAGCAGCCCGGATCCCAATTATAATTCACCCCTCCACTTT. It yields the protein CASSPDPNYNSPLHF.

The gene calls are TRBV9 and TRBJ2-1; D is unresolved. Germline V gene lookup returns CDR1 SGDLS and CDR2 YYNGEE. With 0 bases removed from V and 6 bases from J, the gap between germline ends came to 10 bases. The CDR3 has 14 residues. In DNA, the CDR3 is TGTGCCAGCAGCGTAGCCCTCACAATCAATGAGCAGTTCTTC. Protein: CASSVALTINEQFF.

In this sample, this clonotype turned up many times. CDR3 sequence reads: CAISEPDRGTEAFF. CDR3 in DNA: TGTGCCATCAGTGAGCCTGACAGGGGCACTGAAGCTTTCTTT. J is TRBJ1-1 and V is TRBV10-3; the match to TRBD1 covers 8 bases. CDR1 is ENHRY and CDR2 is SYGVKD in the germline V gene. J lost 4 bases, V lost 2 bases, and 3 bases had no gene match. The CDR3 spans 14 residues.

V and J are TRBV24-1 and TRBJ1-2, with 10 bases matching TRBD1. Germline lookup yields CDR1 KGHDR and CDR2 SFDVKD. Trimming took 11 bases from V and 5 from J; bases not matched to a gene: 13. CDR3 size: 15 residues. CDR3 residues: CASSPRGQGGYGYTF. DNA of the CDR3: TGTGCCAGCTCACCACGAGGACAGGGGGGATATGGCTACACCTTC.

A few counts support this clonotype. The chain is built from TRBV7-9 and TRBJ2-2, with 8 bases fitting TRBD1. V shed 6 bases, J shed 5 bases, and the junction held 8 bases outside the gene matches. CDR1 is SEHNR and CDR2 is FQNEAQ in the germline V gene (reference sequence). CDR3 length: 15 residues. CDR3 sequence reads: CASRHQGQGTGELFF. CDR3 in DNA: TGTGCCAGCAGACACCAAGGACAGGGAACCGGGGAGCTGTTTTTT.

Many counts were recorded for this clonotype. This chain joins TRBV29-1 and TRBJ2-7; D may be TRBD1 (6 bases). The germline V gene has CDR1 SQVTM and CDR2 ANQGSEA. V dropped 5 bases and J dropped 0 bases, with 20 bases sitting between them. This CDR3 region has 16 residues. The CDR3 sequence is CSVRTPGQTSSYEQYF. The CDR3 coding sequence is TGCAGCGTTCGAACACCCGGACAGACCAGCTCCTACGAGCAGTACTTC.

This clonotype was recorded at least ten times. The chain joins TRBV6-5 to TRBJ1-5, with D possibly being TRBD1 (5 bases). The CDR3 extends over 14 amino acids. V lost 2 bases and J lost 2, with 7 bases in between. Germline assignment: CDR1 MNHEY and CDR2 SVGAGI. The CDR3 is CASSYGRGNQPQHF. CDR3 nucleotide sequence: TGTGCCAGCAGTTACGGCAGGGGCAATCAGCCCCAGCATTTT.

In its sample, this clonotype was seen a few times. The V and J genes are TRBV7-8 and TRBJ2-7; TRBD1 or TRBD2 may be the D gene (5 bases each). This CDR3 is 16 amino acids long. V was clipped by 0 bases and J by 5 bases, with 17 bases between them. In germline, CDR1 is SGHVS, CDR2 FQNEAQ. CDR3 sequence (DNA): TGTGCCAGCAGCTTAGCGAGGGGAATTCAGGGAGACGAGCAGTACTTC. This codes for CASSLARGIQGDEQYF.

Many counts were recorded for this clonotype. This chain uses TRBV7-6 with TRBJ1-6; D uncertain. V was trimmed by 5 bases and J by 0 bases, leaving 11 bases between them. CDR3 length equals 16 residues. CDR1 and CDR2 (germline): SGHVS, FNYEAQ. This CDR3 reads CASSPEQSSYNSPLHF. The DNA for the CDR3 is TGTGCCAGCAGCCCAGAACAGAGCTCCTATAATTCACCCCTCCACTTT.

This clonotype occurred many times. CDR3 region: CASTTTVNTEAFF. The CDR3 DNA sequence: TGTGCCAGCACCACGACGGTAAACACTGAAGCTTTCTTT. The V gene is TRBV2, the J gene TRBJ1-1; D ambiguous. V was clipped by 7 bases and J by 2 bases, with 11 bases between them. CDR1 SNHLY and CDR2 FYNNEI come from the germline V gene. The CDR3 runs 13 residues.

The chain couples TRBV19 to TRBJ1-5; possible D gene TRBD1, 5 bases. The CDR3 loop spans 15 amino acids. V was clipped by 5 bases and J by 0 bases, with 11 bases between them. Germline assignment: CDR1 LNHDA and CDR2 SQIVND (reference sequence). This chain's CDR3 is CASSWGIYSNQPQHF. The CDR3 coding sequence is TGTGCCAGTAGTTGGGGGATTTATAGCAATCAGCCCCAGCATTTT.

V gene TRBV2 combines with J gene TRBJ1-5; TRBD1 aligns across 9 bases. The trim removed 7 bases at V and 3 bases at J, leaving 4 bases unmatched. Germline CDR1 and CDR2: SNHLY and FYNNEI. This CDR3 spans 14 amino acids. The CDR3 region has the DNA TGTGCCAGCAAGGGACAGGGAGCCAATCAGCCCCAGCATTTT. It translates to CASKGQGANQPQHF.

The chain combines TRBV6-1 with TRBJ2-7; TRBD1 agrees at 8 bases. CDR3 length: 12 residues. V gave up 8 bases and J gave up 6 bases; unmatched junction bases: 6. Germline V gene lookup returns CDR1 MNHNS and CDR2 SASEGT. This CDR3 reads CASGIGTGEQYF. The CDR3 DNA is TGTGCCAGCGGTATAGGGACAGGCGAGCAGTACTTC.

As concerns this clonotype: A much larger clone lies one base from this, so it may be a read error. V is TRBV2 and J is TRBJ2-2; TRBD1 agrees at 9 bases. The length of the CDR3 is 17 residues. Germline CDR1 reads SNHLY; CDR2 reads FYNNEI. The CDR3 DNA reads TGTGCCTGCAGGCAGCTCTGGACAGGGGTGATTGCCGGGGAGCTGTTTTTT. It encodes CACRQLWTGVIAGELFF. Together with reference TRBV2 and TRBJ2-2, the CDR3 gives the full variable domain: EPEVTQTPSHQVTQMGQEVILRCVPISNHLYFYWYRQILGQKVEFLVSFYNNEISEKSEIFDDQFSVERPDGSNFTLKIRSTKLEDSAMYFCACRQLWTGVIAGELFFGEGSRLTVL.

The rearrangement links TRBV18 to TRBJ1-2; D call uncertain. The V end was cut by 6 bases, the J end by 4 bases, with 12 bases between. The CDR3 covers 13 residues. Germline V gives CDR1 KGHSH, CDR2 LQKENI. As DNA, the CDR3 is TGTGCCAGCTCCTCGGCCTGGGGCTATGGCTACACCTTC. The encoded protein is CASSSAWGYGYTF.